The 29 T cell receptor beta chains in this list originate from one sample, sequenced in a study of blood T cell repertoires in COVID-19. Here immunoSEQ multiplex PCR was the method, and the copy in TCRdb shows in-frame clones only, minus some. The sample shows tens of thousands of clones, 70% to 90% of them seen only once. Material: peripheral blood. These receptors all come from a man aged 50-59 years with active COVID-19.

The chain carries TRBV29-1 and TRBJ2-1, with 7 positions matching TRBD1. The CDR3 runs 14 residues. After removal of 7 bases from V and 4 bases from J, the junction contained 10 bases not matched to a gene. Germline CDR1 is SQVTM and CDR2 is ANQGSEA. In DNA form, the CDR3 reads TGCAGCGCAGCCGGGACAGAGAGTTACAATGAGCAGTTCTTC. Its translation: CSAAGTESYNEQFF.

The rearrangement uses TRBV6-6 and TRBJ1-4, with no clear D. V was cut by 6 bases and J by 8 bases, with 13 bases left in between. This CDR3 has 13 residues. CDR1 is MNHNY and CDR2 is SVGAGI in the germline V gene (reference sequence). In nucleotides, the CDR3 is TGTGCCAGCAGGACCCAGAGGCAGGAAAAACTGTTTTTT. This encodes CASRTQRQEKLFF.

The rearrangement joins TRBV18 to TRBJ2-1, with 9 bases identical to TRBD2. V trimming: 5 bases; J trimming: 5 bases; junction bases outside the gene matches: 4. Germline V gene sequence: CDR1 KGHSH, CDR2 LQKENI. The CDR3 has 14 amino acids. The CDR3: CASSLRGGDNEQFF. DNA for the CDR3: TGTGCCAGCTCATTGCGGGGGGGCGACAATGAGCAGTTCTTC.

The rearrangement links TRBV9 to TRBJ2-3; D gene uncertain. The germline V gene encodes CDR1 SGDLS and CDR2 YYNGEE. V gave up 3 bases and J gave up 2 bases, with 4 bases separating them. The CDR3 runs 12 residues. The CDR3 reads CASSANTDTQYF. The CDR3, as DNA: TGTGCCAGCAGCGCAAACACAGATACGCAGTATTTT.

The chain uses TRBV12-3 or TRBV12-4 and TRBJ1-1, with 11 positions matching TRBD1. This CDR3 comprises 13 residues. The J segment lost 5 bases and the V segment lost 8 bases, leaving 4 bases of the junction unmatched. CDR3 residues: CASGTGGNTEAFF. The CDR3 DNA is TGTGCCAGCGGGACAGGGGGAAATACTGAAGCTTTCTTT.

The rearrangement links TRBV4-3 to TRBJ2-7, with 10 bases identical to TRBD2. The V and J ends lost 4 bases and 0 bases, in that order; junction bases with no gene match: 9. Looked up from germline, CDR1 is LGHNA and CDR2 is YSLEER. The CDR3 runs 17 residues. Here the CDR3 DNA reads TGCGCCAGCAGCCGCAGCATTAGCGGGGGGTTCTCCTACGAGCAGTACTTC. Translating it yields CASSRSISGGFSYEQYF.

V usage is TRBV13 and J usage is TRBJ1-5; D might be TRBD1 (6 bases). The CDR3 spans 14 residues. Trimming took off 0 bases at V and 5 bases at J, with 8 bases between the two ends. Germline lookup yields CDR1 PRHDT and CDR2 FYEKMQ (reference sequence). The CDR3 region has the DNA TGTGCCAGCAGCTTAGGCTACAGGGATCAGCCCCAGCATTTT. Amino acids: CASSLGYRDQPQHF.

As regards this clone: A junction boundary mismatches the germline segment, possibly from a read error. V usage is TRBV6-1 and J usage is TRBJ2-5; D is perhaps TRBD1 (6 bases). This CDR3 spans 13 amino acids. The germline V gene encodes CDR1 MNHNS and CDR2 SASEGT. The CDR3 region has the DNA TGTGCCAGCAGTGAAGCCCCCAGGGGCGGATCGGACTTC. Amino acids: CASSEAPRGGSDF.

CDR3 in DNA: TGTGCCAGCAGCTTGGTTGGGACAGGGGTGAATGGCTACACCTTC. This sequence encodes CASSLVGTGVNGYTF. This chain connects TRBV5-6 to TRBJ1-2; the match to TRBD1 covers 10 bases. Trimming at V came to 0 bases and at J to 6 bases, leaving 5 bases not matched to a gene. Germline loops: CDR1 SGHDT, CDR2 YYEEEE. This CDR3 has 15 residues.

The V and J genes are TRBV6-5 and TRBJ1-1, with D possibly matching TRBD1 (6 bases). V gave up 7 bases and J gave up 2 bases, with 17 bases separating them. There are 15 residues in the CDR3. Germline loops: CDR1 MNHEY, CDR2 SVGAGI. CDR3 in DNA: TGTGCCAGCACGGCACAGGGAGGGGGAAACACTGAAGCTTTCTTT. This encodes CASTAQGGGNTEAFF.

This chain joins TRBV7-9 and TRBJ2-1; 13 positions match TRBD2. Trimming took 4 bases from V and 9 from J; bases not matched to a gene: 12. There are 17 residues in the CDR3. From germline, CDR1 is SEHNR and CDR2 FQNEAQ (reference sequence). The CDR3 region is CASSSIRTSGRGSEQFF. In DNA, the CDR3 is TGTGCCAGCAGCTCAATTCGGACTAGCGGGAGAGGAAGTGAGCAGTTCTTC. Together with reference TRBV7-9 and TRBJ2-1, the CDR3 gives the full variable domain: DTGVSQNPRHKITKRGQNVTFRCDPISEHNRLYWYRQTLGQGPEFLTYFQNEAQLEKSRLLSDRFSAERPKGSFSTLEIQRTEQGDSAMYLCASSSIRTSGRGSEQFFGPGTRLTVL.

The chain joins TRBV5-4 to TRBJ1-4; perhaps TRBD1 as D (5 bases). The germline V and J ends were trimmed by 0 bases and 8 bases, with 17 bases remaining between them. The CDR3 loop spans 16 amino acids. Germline CDR1 reads SGHNT; CDR2 reads YYREEE (reference sequence). CDR3 protein: CASSLGMTASLEKLFF. CDR3 sequence (DNA): TGTGCCAGCAGCTTGGGCATGACAGCCAGCCTAGAAAAACTGTTTTTT.

In nucleotides, the CDR3 is TGTGCCAGTAGTACCTCAGGGCCCCAGCATTTT. It translates to CASSTSGPQHF. The chain combines TRBV19 with TRBJ1-5, with D uncertain. Trimming pared 4 bases from V and 9 bases from J, leaving 7 bases between. Germline CDR1 reads LNHDA; CDR2 reads SQIVND (reference sequence). This CDR3 spans 11 amino acids.

The V and J genes are TRBV7-3 and TRBJ2-1, with TRBD2 matching 12 bases. The CDR3 sequence is 17 residues long. Germline CDR1 reads SGHTA; CDR2 reads FQGTGA. J was trimmed by 5 bases and V by 2 bases; bases with no gene match: 7. CDR3: CASSLLTGLAGNNEQFF. The CDR3 coding sequence is TGTGCCAGCAGCTTACTCACTGGACTAGCGGGGAACAATGAGCAGTTCTTC.

The J gene is TRBJ1-2, the V gene TRBV6-2 or TRBV6-3; D is unresolved. With 2 bases removed from V and 4 bases from J, the gap between germline ends came to 8 bases. Germline CDR1 reads MNHEY; CDR2 reads SVGEGT. This CDR3 is built from 13 residues. The CDR3 DNA reads TGTGCCAGCAGTTACATTTATGTCTATGGCTACACCTTC. Amino acids: CASSYIYVYGYTF.

This clone was seen once. This chain connects TRBV5-4 to TRBJ1-2, with D perhaps TRBD1 (5 bases). CDR1 and CDR2 (germline): SGHNT, YYREEE (reference sequence). The CDR3 totals 14 residues. Trimming took 4 bases from V and 4 from J, leaving 14 bases between them. The CDR3 region has the DNA TGTGCCAGCAGCAGTAGCGGGGGTTCCTATGGCTACACCTTC. This translates into CASSSSGGSYGYTF. The complete variable domain, with remaining parts taken from reference TRBV5-4 and TRBJ1-2, reads ETGVTQSPTHLIKTRGQQVTLRCSSQSGHNTVSWYQQALGQGPQFIFQYYREEENGRGNFPPRFSGLQFPNYSSELNVNALELDDSALYLCASSSSGGSYGYTFGSGTRLTVV.

This rearrangement joins TRBV9 to TRBJ1-2; the match to TRBD1 covers 9 bases. The V and J ends lost 8 bases and 3 bases, in that order; junction bases with no gene match: 5. CDR3 length equals 13 residues. CDR1 and CDR2 (germline): SGDLS, YYNGEE. The CDR3 nucleotides are TGTGCCAGTAGTGACAGGGGGGACTATGGCTACACCTTC. Amino acids: CASSDRGDYGYTF.

V usage is TRBV7-2 and J usage is TRBJ2-2; TRBD2 aligns across 15 bases. J was trimmed by 5 bases and V by 4 bases; bases with no gene match: 11. This CDR3 has 19 residues. In germline, CDR1 is SGHTA, CDR2 FQGNSA. In nucleotides, the CDR3 is TGTGCCAGCAGCTCGGGGACTAGCGGGGGGTTTATTCTGACCGGGGAGCTGTTTTTT. As protein: CASSSGTSGGFILTGELFF. The whole variable domain, filled in from reference TRBV7-2 and TRBJ2-2, reads GAGVSQSPSNKVTEKGKDVELRCDPISGHTALYWYRQSLGQGLEFLIYFQGNSAPDKSGLPSDRFSAERTGGSVSTLTIQRTQQEDSAVYLCASSSGTSGGFILTGELFFGEGSRLTVL.

This clone was observed once. The chain links TRBV15 to TRBJ2-7; D might be TRBD1 (6 bases). The CDR3 covers 13 residues. Germline CDR1 reads LNHNV; CDR2 reads YYDKDF (reference sequence). The V and J ends lost 0 bases and 5 bases respectively, with 8 bases between them. The CDR3, as DNA: TGTGCCACCAGCAGAGACAGGGGCCACGAGCAGTACTTC. Translated: CATSRDRGHEQYF. The full variable domain, with the rest looked up from reference TRBV15 and TRBJ2-7, is DAMVIQNPRYQVTQFGKPVTLSCSQTLNHNVMYWYQQKSSQAPKLLFHYYDKDFNNEADTPDNFQSRRPNTSFCFLDIRSPGLGDTAMYLCATSRDRGHEQYFGPGTRLTVT.

J is TRBJ2-2 and V is TRBV3-1 (or the pseudogene TRBV3-2); D perhaps matches TRBD1 (5 bases). V was clipped by 4 bases and J by 1 base, with 10 bases between them. Germline CDR1 is LGHDT and CDR2 is YNNKEL (reference sequence). This CDR3 is built from 15 residues. CDR3 sequence (DNA): TGTGCCAGCAGCCGTGGGGCGGTGAACACCGGGGAGCTGTTTTTT. Its protein product is CASSRGAVNTGELFF.

The V and J genes are TRBV7-8 and TRBJ2-5, with D possibly being TRBD1 (5 bases). The CDR3 length is 16 residues. Germline CDR1 is SGHVS and CDR2 is FQNEAQ. V lost 7 bases and J 5 bases, leaving 23 bases between the germline ends. The CDR3 spells CASIGPRRGGRETQYF. The CDR3 DNA reads as TGTGCCAGCATTGGCCCACGAAGGGGCGGCCGGGAGACCCAGTACTTC.

This clone was recorded a few times. V usage is TRBV19 and J usage is TRBJ2-1; 10 nucleotides line up with TRBD2. The V gene end was trimmed by 7 bases and the J gene end by 6 bases; junction bases not matched to a gene: 6. This CDR3 contains 14 residues. Germline V CDR1 and CDR2: LNHDA, SQIVND (reference sequence). CDR3 in amino acids: CASTLRTSGNEQFF. The CDR3 DNA is TGTGCCAGTACCCTCAGGACTAGCGGCAATGAGCAGTTCTTC. The full variable domain, in which reference TRBV19 and TRBJ2-1 provide the parts outside the CDR3, is DGGITQSPKYLFRKEGQNVTLSCEQNLNHDAMYWYRQDPGQGLRLIYYSQIVNDFQKGDIAEGYSVSREKKESFPLTVTSAQKNPTAFYLCASTLRTSGNEQFFGPGTRLTVL.

Only one count was recorded for this clone. The genes are TRBV7-8 and TRBJ2-1; D is possibly TRBD2 (6 bases). Germline loops: CDR1 SGHVS, CDR2 FQNEAQ. Trimming stripped 4 bases from V and 4 bases from J, with 29 bases between. The length of the CDR3 is 20 residues. The CDR3 coding sequence is TGTGCCAGCAGCTCCTCCTATCGCCGAAGGCCGGGACTCACTTACAATGAGCAGTTCTTC. Amino acids: CASSSSYRRRPGLTYNEQFF.

The V call is TRBV12-3 or TRBV12-4, the J call TRBJ1-2; D remains unclear. Trimming took 4 bases from V and 4 from J, leaving 4 bases between them. CDR3 size: 11 residues. The CDR3 loop is CASSSIYGYTF. CDR3 bases: TGTGCCAGCAGTTCTATCTATGGCTACACCTTC.

This chain connects TRBV14 to TRBJ1-2, with D maybe TRBD1 (5 bases). The CDR3 contains 14 residues. In germline, CDR1 is SGHDN, CDR2 FVKESK. The germline V and J ends were trimmed by 2 bases and 1 base, with 8 bases remaining between them. The CDR3 loop reads CASSQTGINYGYTF. CDR3 sequence (DNA): TGTGCCAGCAGCCAAACAGGAATTAACTATGGCTACACCTTC. The whole variable domain, filled in from reference TRBV14 and TRBJ1-2, reads EAGVTQFPSHSVIEKGQTVTLRCDPISGHDNLYWYRRVMGKEIKFLLHFVKESKQDESGMPNNRFLAERTGGTYSTLKVQPAELEDSGVYFCASSQTGINYGYTFGSGTRLTVV.

The chain carries TRBV11-1 and TRBJ1-1; perhaps TRBD1 as D (6 bases). V lost 5 bases and J lost 4, with 17 bases in between. This CDR3 is built from 15 residues. CDR1 and CDR2 from the germline V gene are SGHAT and FQDESV (reference sequence). CDR3 amino acids: CASSPDSGRGTEAFF. The CDR3 DNA reads as TGTGCCAGCAGCCCGGACAGTGGCCGGGGCACTGAAGCTTTCTTT.

This chain connects TRBV12-5 to TRBJ1-1; TRBD1 agrees at 9 bases. Germline trimming cut 6 bases from V and 4 bases from J; bases unmatched to any gene: 6. Germline CDR1 reads LGHNT; CDR2 reads FRNRAP. The CDR3 is 14 amino acids. This CDR3 is CASGRGQGSTEAFF. The DNA for the CDR3 is TGTGCTAGTGGCCGTGGACAGGGGAGCACTGAAGCTTTCTTT.

The chain uses TRBV7-3 and TRBJ1-1; the D is unclear. CDR1 is SGHTA, CDR2 FQGTGA, per germline. This CDR3 has 14 amino acids. V was cut by 2 bases and J by 0 bases, with 7 bases left in between. CDR3 protein: CASSLGGMNTEAFF. CDR3 nucleotides: TGTGCCAGCAGCTTAGGCGGCATGAACACTGAAGCTTTCTTT.

V usage is TRBV19 and J usage is TRBJ1-2, with 9 bases that match TRBD1. Germline CDR1 is LNHDA and CDR2 is SQIVND (reference sequence). The ends lost 5 bases at V and 8 bases at J; junction bases unmatched: 9. There are 14 residues in the CDR3. CDR3: CASSDTGGGYGYTF. The CDR3 DNA reads TGTGCCAGTAGTGATACAGGGGGCGGTTACGGCTACACCTTC.